Below, 22 T cell receptor beta chains from the same sample are listed, as sequenced in a study of cytomegalovirus exposure and HLA in healthy donors. Vbeta (60) and Jbeta (13) primers were used in the PCR. The table came from immunoSEQ multiplex PCR; TCRdb's copy has only in-frame clones and leaves some out. The sample contains about 110,000 clones, approximately 84% of which appear only once. The specimen was PBMCs. All receptors come from a man aged 50 or older in good health and CMV-seronegative.

In its sample, this clone was seen a few times. The rearrangement links TRBV5-1 to TRBJ1-1; possible D gene TRBD1, 6 bases. This CDR3 region has 16 residues. Germline loops: CDR1 SGHRS, CDR2 YFSETQ. Trimming removed 1 base from V and 5 bases from J, with 18 bases in between. The CDR3 DNA reads TGCGCCAGCAGCTTGTGGCGGGGGGCGGCGAGAACTGAAGCTTTCTTT. Amino acid sequence: CASSLWRGAARTEAFF.

Only a few counts were recorded for this clone. This chain connects TRBV28 to TRBJ1-4; a possible D gene is TRBD1 (5 bases). V lost 5 bases, J lost 3 bases, and 13 bases lay in between. The length of the CDR3 is 15 residues. Germline CDR1 and CDR2: MDHEN and SYDVKM. The CDR3, as DNA: TGTGCCAGCAGTGGGGCTGACCCCGCTAATGAAAAACTGTTTTTT. Protein: CASSGADPANEKLFF.

The chain combines TRBV6-5 with TRBJ1-2; 10 positions agree with TRBD1. The CDR3 is 14 residues long. Germline V lookup: CDR1 MNHEY, CDR2 SVGAGI. V lost 5 bases to trimming and J lost 5 bases; unmatched junction nucleotides: 5. The DNA of the CDR3 is TGTGCCAGCAGTCGACAGGGGGCTCGGTATGGCTACACCTTC. Translation gives CASSRQGARYGYTF.

The chain joins TRBV7-3 to TRBJ2-3, with TRBD2 matching over 10 bases. CDR1 SGHTA and CDR2 FQGTGA come from the germline V gene. J was trimmed by 4 bases and V by 1 base; bases with no gene match: 14. The CDR3 covers 19 residues. The CDR3 region has the DNA TGTGCCAGCAGCTTAATCGTGCGGTCTGCTAGCGGGAGTTCAGATACGCAGTATTTT. Amino acid sequence: CASSLIVRSASGSSDTQYF. The full variable domain, rest sourced from reference TRBV7-3 and TRBJ2-3, is GAGVSQTPSNKVTEKGKYVELRCDPISGHTALYWYRQSLGQGPEFLIYFQGTGAADDSGLPNDRFFAVRPEGSVSTLKIQRTERGDSAVYLCASSLIVRSASGSSDTQYFGPGTRLTVL.

CDR3: CAWRRPGQGYNEQFF. The CDR3 bases are TGTGCCTGGAGGCGTCCGGGACAGGGATACAATGAGCAGTTCTTC. V and J are TRBV30 and TRBJ2-1; 9 nucleotides match TRBD1. The junction had 7 bases not matched to a gene; V was cut back by 3 bases and J by 4 bases. Germline V lookup: CDR1 GTSNPN, CDR2 SVGIG (reference sequence). The CDR3 contains 15 residues.

The genes are TRBV19 and TRBJ2-1; 8 nucleotides match TRBD2. Germline V lookup: CDR1 LNHDA, CDR2 SQIVND (reference sequence). J was trimmed by 3 bases and V by 9 bases; bases with no gene match: 7. The CDR3 totals 14 residues. The CDR3 is CASHSGRNYNEQFF. In DNA form, the CDR3 reads TGTGCCAGCCACAGCGGGAGAAACTACAATGAGCAGTTCTTC.

V gene TRBV7-2 combines with J gene TRBJ1-1, with D unresolved. Germline-derived CDR1 and CDR2 are SGHTA and FQGNSA. The CDR3 loop spans 13 amino acids. Trimming shortened V by 1 base and J by 5 bases, and 8 bases separated the two germline ends. The CDR3 reads CASSLVPETEAFF. CDR3 nucleotides: TGTGCCAGCAGCTTAGTCCCCGAGACTGAAGCTTTCTTT.

This rearrangement joins TRBV6-1 to TRBJ1-2; D gene ambiguous. The CDR3 contains 14 residues. Trimming pared 0 bases from V and 4 bases from J, leaving 9 bases between. Germline loops: CDR1 MNHNS, CDR2 SASEGT. The CDR3 DNA reads as TGTGCCAGCAGTGAAGCGCGGACTGTCTATGGCTACACCTTC. Translating it yields CASSEARTVYGYTF.

The chain uses TRBV4-3 and TRBJ2-7; the D gene is possibly TRBD2 (5 bases). The CDR3 loop spans 15 amino acids. CDR1 and CDR2 from the germline V gene are LGHNA and YSLEER. V gave up 1 base and J gave up 1 base, with 11 bases separating them. CDR3 residues: CASSQGRTGSYEQYF. The CDR3 region has the DNA TGCGCCAGCAGCCAAGGTCGGACGGGATCCTACGAGCAGTACTTC.

The chain couples TRBV28 to TRBJ1-2, with TRBD1 identical over 8 bases. From germline, CDR1 is MDHEN and CDR2 SYDVKM. J lost 7 bases, V lost 4 bases, and 5 bases had no gene match. The CDR3 loop spans 13 amino acids. CDR3 loop: CASSSTGVSGYTF. CDR3 in DNA: TGTGCCAGCAGTTCGACAGGGGTTTCTGGCTACACCTTC.

The chain uses TRBV6-1 and TRBJ1-4, with 10 bases aligning to TRBD1. The germline V gene has CDR1 MNHNS and CDR2 SASEGT. The V gene end was trimmed by 3 bases and the J gene end by 7 bases; junction bases not matched to a gene: 2. The CDR3 length is 14 residues. CDR3 DNA sequence: TGTGCCAGCAGTGAGGGGACAGGGGTTGAAAAACTGTTTTTT. It translates to CASSEGTGVEKLFF.

The V gene is TRBV6-6, the J gene TRBJ1-2; D perhaps matches TRBD1 (6 bases). Per the germline V gene, CDR1 is MNHNY and CDR2 is SVGAGI (reference sequence). Trimming shortened V by 4 bases and J by 2 bases, and 8 bases separated the two germline ends. This CDR3 comprises 13 residues. The CDR3 reads CASSSQGNYGYTF. The CDR3 DNA follows: TGTGCCAGCAGTTCACAGGGAAACTATGGCTACACCTTC.

This clone was counted a single time. This chain connects TRBV28 to TRBJ1-2, with D hard to call. V shed 3 bases and J shed 4 bases, with 15 bases lying between them. The CDR3 runs to 15 residues. Germline V gives CDR1 MDHEN, CDR2 SYDVKM. The CDR3 region has the DNA TGTGCCAGCAGTTTGGAGGCCCTCCAAGGCTATGGCTACACCTTC. Protein: CASSLEALQGYGYTF.

V gene TRBV13 combines with J gene TRBJ1-3; no firm D call. This CDR3 has 15 residues. The germline V gene encodes CDR1 PRHDT and CDR2 FYEKMQ (reference sequence). V was shortened by 2 bases and J by 0 bases, with 8 bases between the two germline ends. CDR3 sequence (DNA): TGTGCCAGCAGCTTATGGTCTAACTCTGGAAACACCATATATTTT. Protein: CASSLWSNSGNTIYF.

The chain links TRBV5-1 to TRBJ2-7; 10 bases fit TRBD2. The length of the CDR3 is 15 residues. The ends lost 4 bases at V and 2 bases at J; junction bases unmatched: 6. Per germline, CDR1 SGHRS and CDR2 YFSETQ. In DNA form, the CDR3 reads TGCGCCAGCAGCCCAATAGCGGGGGGTCCCTACGAGCAGTACTTC. This encodes CASSPIAGGPYEQYF.

This chain links TRBV20-1 with TRBJ2-3; D is unresolved. In germline, CDR1 is DFQATT, CDR2 SNEGSKA (reference sequence). The CDR3 has 9 amino acids. Trimming took 6 bases from V and 9 from J, leaving 7 bases between them. Here the CDR3 reads CSAGRTQYF. The DNA for the CDR3 is TGCAGTGCGGGCAGAACGCAGTATTTT.

This chain links TRBV9 with TRBJ2-1, with 7 bases matching TRBD2. With 4 bases clipped from V and 4 bases from J, the junction kept 11 bases outside the gene matches. The CDR3 consists of 16 residues. Germline V CDR1 and CDR2: SGDLS, YYNGEE. In DNA form, the CDR3 reads TGTGCCAGCAGCCCCGGTCCTCAGCGGGGATACAATGAGCAGTTCTTC. Protein product: CASSPGPQRGYNEQFF.

The gene calls are TRBV9 and TRBJ2-1; 8 bases map to TRBD2. This CDR3 comprises 16 residues. In germline, CDR1 is SGDLS, CDR2 YYNGEE. V shed 0 bases, J shed 7 bases, and the junction held 9 bases outside the gene matches. The DNA for the CDR3 is TGTGCCAGCAGCGTAGAGACGGGGGGGCGGAGGAATGAGCAGTTCTTC. As protein: CASSVETGGRRNEQFF.

The chain links TRBV28 to TRBJ2-5; possibly TRBD2 for D (5 bases). With 3 bases removed from V and 1 base from J, the gap between germline ends came to 9 bases. The germline CDR1 and CDR2 sequences are MDHEN and SYDVKM. The CDR3 covers 14 residues. CDR3 region: CASSLGGSQETQYF. CDR3 DNA sequence: TGTGCCAGCAGTTTGGGCGGGTCCCAAGAGACCCAGTACTTC.

In this sample, this clone turned up a few times. The V and J genes are TRBV7-2 and TRBJ2-7; 11 positions match TRBD2. The junction had 15 bases not matched to a gene; V was cut back by 5 bases and J by 6 bases. This CDR3 region has 17 residues. Germline V gene data show CDR1 as SGHTA and CDR2 as FQGNSA. CDR3 in DNA: TGTGCCAGCAGCCACGATGGTAATAGCGGGAGGGCCGGCGAGCAGTACTTC. This encodes CASSHDGNSGRAGEQYF.

The V call is TRBV7-3, the J call TRBJ2-2, with D unclear. The CDR3 has 12 amino acids. Germline CDR1 and CDR2: SGHTA and FQGTGA. Trimming took off 1 base at V and 8 bases at J, with 5 bases between the two ends. The DNA for the CDR3 is TGTGCCAGCAGCTTAAATCGGGGGGAGCTGTTTTTT. Encoded protein: CASSLNRGELFF.

The chain recombines TRBV30 with TRBJ1-5; D is ambiguous. From germline, CDR1 is GTSNPN and CDR2 SVGIG (reference sequence). The CDR3 sequence is 13 residues long. Trimming cost V 2 bases and J 2 bases, with 7 bases left between them. The CDR3 region is CAWSLGGNQPQHF. The CDR3 DNA reads as TGTGCCTGGAGTCTCGGGGGCAATCAGCCCCAGCATTTT.